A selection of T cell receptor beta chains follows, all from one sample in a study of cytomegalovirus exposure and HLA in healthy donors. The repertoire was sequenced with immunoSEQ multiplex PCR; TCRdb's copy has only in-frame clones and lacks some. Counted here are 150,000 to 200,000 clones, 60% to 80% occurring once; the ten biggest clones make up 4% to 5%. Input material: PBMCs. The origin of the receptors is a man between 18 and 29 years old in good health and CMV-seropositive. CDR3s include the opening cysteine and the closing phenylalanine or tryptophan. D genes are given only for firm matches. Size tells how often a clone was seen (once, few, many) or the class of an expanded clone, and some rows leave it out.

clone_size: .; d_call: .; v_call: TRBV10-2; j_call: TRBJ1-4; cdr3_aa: CASSNLTVNEKLFF; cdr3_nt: TGCGCCAGCAGTAACTTGACAGTTAATGAAAAACTGTTTTTT
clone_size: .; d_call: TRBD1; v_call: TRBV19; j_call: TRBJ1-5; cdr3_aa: CASSPTGGSQPQHF; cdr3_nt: TGTGCCAGTAGTCCGACAGGGGGGAGTCAGCCCCAGCATTTT
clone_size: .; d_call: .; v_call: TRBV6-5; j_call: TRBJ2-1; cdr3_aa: CASRLAGTYNEQFF; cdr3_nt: TGTGCCAGCAGGTTGGCGGGTACCTACAATGAGCAGTTCTTC
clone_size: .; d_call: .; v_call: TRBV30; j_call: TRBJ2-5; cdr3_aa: CAWSVSTIETQYF; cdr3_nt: TGTGCCTGGAGTGTTTCTACGATAGAGACCCAGTACTTC
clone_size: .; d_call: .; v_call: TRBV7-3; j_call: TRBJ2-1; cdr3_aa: CASSPQATDYNEQFF; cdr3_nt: TGTGCCAGCAGCCCACAGGCGACCGATTACAATGAGCAGTTCTTC
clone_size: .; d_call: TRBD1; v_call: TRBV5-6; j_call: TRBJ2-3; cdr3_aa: CASSLAGQGTQYF; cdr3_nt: TGTGCCAGCAGCTTGGCCGGACAGGGCACGCAGTATTTT
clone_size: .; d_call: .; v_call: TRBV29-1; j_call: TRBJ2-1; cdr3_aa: CSVIRGNEQFF; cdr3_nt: TGCAGCGTTATCCGGGGGAATGAGCAGTTCTTC
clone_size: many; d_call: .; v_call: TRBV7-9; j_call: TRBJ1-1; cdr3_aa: CASSPLRTVPHTEAFF; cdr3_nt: TGTGCCAGCAGCCCATTAAGGACAGTTCCACACACTGAAGCTTTCTTT
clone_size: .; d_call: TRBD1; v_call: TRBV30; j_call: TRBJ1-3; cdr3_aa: CAWGTGAGNTIYF; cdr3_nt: TGTGCCTGGGGGACAGGGGCTGGAAACACCATATATTTT
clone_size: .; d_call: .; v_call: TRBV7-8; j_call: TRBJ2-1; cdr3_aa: CASSWLAGPEGDEQFF; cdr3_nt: TGTGCCAGCAGCTGGCTGGCGGGCCCAGAGGGGGATGAGCAGTTCTTC
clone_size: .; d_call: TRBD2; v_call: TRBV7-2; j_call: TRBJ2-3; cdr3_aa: CASNIAGGHDTQYF; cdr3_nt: TGTGCCAGCAACATAGCGGGGGGGCACGATACGCAGTATTTT
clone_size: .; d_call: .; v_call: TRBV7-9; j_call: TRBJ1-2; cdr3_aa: CASSPDSNYGYTF; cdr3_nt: TGTGCCAGCAGCCCAGACAGCAACTATGGCTACACCTTC
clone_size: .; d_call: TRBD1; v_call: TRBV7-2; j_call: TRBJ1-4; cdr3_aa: CASSLDPGQGSEKLFF; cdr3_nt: TGTGCCAGCAGCTTAGATCCGGGACAGGGGAGTGAAAAACTGTTTTTT
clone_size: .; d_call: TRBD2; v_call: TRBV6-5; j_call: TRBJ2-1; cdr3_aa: CASSLKAGGPDEQFF; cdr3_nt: TGTGCCAGCAGTTTAAAGGCGGGAGGGCCAGATGAGCAGTTCTTC
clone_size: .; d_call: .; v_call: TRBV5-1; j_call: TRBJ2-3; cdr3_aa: CASSLAGDTQYF; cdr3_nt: TGCGCCAGCAGCTTGGCAGGAGATACGCAGTATTTT
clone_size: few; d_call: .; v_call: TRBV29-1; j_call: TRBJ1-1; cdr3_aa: CSVYPGRGNTEAFF; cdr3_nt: TGCAGCGTCTATCCAGGCAGGGGAAACACTGAAGCTTTCTTT
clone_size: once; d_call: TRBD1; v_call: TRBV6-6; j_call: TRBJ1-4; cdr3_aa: CASSEQGAWSEKLFF; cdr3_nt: TGTGCCAGCTCGGAACAGGGGGCATGGTCTGAAAAACTGTTTTTT
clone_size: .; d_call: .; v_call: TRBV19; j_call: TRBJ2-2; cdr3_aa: CASLPAGTGGELFF; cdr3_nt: TGTGCCAGCCTCCCGGCGGGGACGGGCGGGGAGCTGTTTTTT
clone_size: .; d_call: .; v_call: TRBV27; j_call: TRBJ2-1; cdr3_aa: CASSLSSPGYNEQFF; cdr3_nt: TGTGCCAGCAGTTTATCCTCGCCAGGTTACAATGAGCAGTTCTTC
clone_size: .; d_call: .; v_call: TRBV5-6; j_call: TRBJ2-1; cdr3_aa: CASSRELTGSSYNEQFF; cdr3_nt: TGTGCCAGCAGCAGGGAGTTGACGGGGAGCTCCTACAATGAGCAGTTCTTC
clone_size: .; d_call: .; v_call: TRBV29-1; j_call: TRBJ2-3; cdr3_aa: CSVREGADTQYF; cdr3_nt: TGCAGCGTGAGGGAGGGGGCAGATACGCAGTATTTT
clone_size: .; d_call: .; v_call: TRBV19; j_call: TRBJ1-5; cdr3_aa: CASSQQAYSNQPQHF; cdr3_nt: TGTGCCAGTAGCCAACAGGCCTATAGCAATCAGCCCCAGCATTTT
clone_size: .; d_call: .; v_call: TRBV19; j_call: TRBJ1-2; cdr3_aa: CASSIGTGSNYGYTF; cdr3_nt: TGTGCCAGTAGTATAGGGACGGGATCTAACTATGGCTACACCTTC
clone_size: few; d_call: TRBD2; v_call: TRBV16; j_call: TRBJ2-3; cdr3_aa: CASSQSSAGIYTQYF; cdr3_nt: TGTGCCAGCAGCCAATCCTCAGCGGGGATATATACGCAGTATTTT
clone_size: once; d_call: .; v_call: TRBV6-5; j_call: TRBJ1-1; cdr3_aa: CASSYSDRLNTEAFF; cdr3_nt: TGTGCCAGCAGTTACTCTGACAGACTGAACACTGAAGCTTTCTTT
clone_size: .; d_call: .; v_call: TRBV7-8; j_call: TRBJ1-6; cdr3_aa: CATKDTRNSPLHF; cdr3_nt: TGTGCCACCAAGGACACTCGGAATTCACCCCTCCACTTT
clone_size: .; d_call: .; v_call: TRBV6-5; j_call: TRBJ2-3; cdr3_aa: CASSFFGGRTDTQYF; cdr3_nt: TGTGCCAGCAGTTTCTTCGGGGGGCGCACAGATACGCAGTATTTT
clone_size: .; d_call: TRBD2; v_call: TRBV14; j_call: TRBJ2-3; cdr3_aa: CASSRLAGGLDTQYF; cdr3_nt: TGTGCCAGCAGCCGCCTAGCGGGAGGTTTAGATACGCAGTATTTT
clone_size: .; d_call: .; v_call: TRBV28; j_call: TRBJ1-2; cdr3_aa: CASSPPAWLNDNYGYTF; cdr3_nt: TGTGCCAGCAGTCCCCCTGCATGGCTGAATGATAACTATGGCTACACCTTC
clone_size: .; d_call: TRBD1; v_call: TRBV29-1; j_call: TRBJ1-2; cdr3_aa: CSAQDRIGGYTF; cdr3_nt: TGCAGCGCCCAGGACAGGATAGGGGGCTACACCTTC
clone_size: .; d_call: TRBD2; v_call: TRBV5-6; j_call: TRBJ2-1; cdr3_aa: CASSHLAGVRNEQFF; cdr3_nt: TGTGCCAGCAGCCATCTAGCGGGAGTAAGGAACGAGCAGTTCTTC
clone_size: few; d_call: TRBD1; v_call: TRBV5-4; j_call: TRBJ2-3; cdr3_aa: CASSLKQGASTDTQYF; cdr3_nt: TGTGCCAGCAGCTTGAAACAGGGGGCGAGCACAGATACGCAGTATTTT
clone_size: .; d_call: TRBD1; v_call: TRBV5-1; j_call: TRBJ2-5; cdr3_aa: CASSLGGAAEETQYF; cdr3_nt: TGCGCCAGCAGCTTAGGGGGCGCGGCAGAAGAGACCCAGTACTTC
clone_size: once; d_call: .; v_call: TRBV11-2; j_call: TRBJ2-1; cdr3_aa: CASSHLGTDLAGEQFF; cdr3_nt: TGTGCCAGCAGCCATCTGGGGACAGACTTAGCGGGAGAGCAGTTCTTC
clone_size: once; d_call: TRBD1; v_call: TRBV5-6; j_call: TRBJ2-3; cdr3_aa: CASSLGQGGGDTQYF; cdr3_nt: TGTGCCAGCAGCTTGGGACAGGGGGGAGGAGATACGCAGTATTTT
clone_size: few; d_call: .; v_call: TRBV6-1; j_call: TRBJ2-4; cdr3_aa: CASSEIGPVGLLAKNIQYF; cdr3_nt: TGTGCCAGCAGTGAAATTGGACCGGTGGGGCTGTTAGCCAAAAACATTCAGTACTTC
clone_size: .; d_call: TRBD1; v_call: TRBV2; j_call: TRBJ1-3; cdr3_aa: CASSAPGTAGNTIYF; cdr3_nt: TGTGCCAGCAGCGCCCCCGGGACAGCTGGAAACACCATATATTTT
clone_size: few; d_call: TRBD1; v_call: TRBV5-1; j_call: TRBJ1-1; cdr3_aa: CASSLAPGQGNTEAFF; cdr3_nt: TGCGCCAGCAGCTTGGCCCCCGGACAGGGGAACACTGAAGCTTTCTTT
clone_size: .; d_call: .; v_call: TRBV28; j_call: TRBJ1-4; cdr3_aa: CASSYEGSGEKLFF; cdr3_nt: TGTGCCAGCAGTTACGAGGGTAGTGGTGAAAAACTGTTTTTT
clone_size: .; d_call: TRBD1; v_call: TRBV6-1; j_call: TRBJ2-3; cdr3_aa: CASSDSRGRTDTQYF; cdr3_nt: TGTGCCAGCAGTGACTCCAGGGGGCGCACAGATACGCAGTATTTT
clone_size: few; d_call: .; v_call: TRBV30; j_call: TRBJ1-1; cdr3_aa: CAWSIWGAEAFF; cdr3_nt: TGTGCCTGGAGTATTTGGGGGGCTGAAGCTTTCTTT
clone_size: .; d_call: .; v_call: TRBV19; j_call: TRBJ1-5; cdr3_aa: CASTEAGRGDHLVHF; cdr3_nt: TGTGCCAGTACTGAAGCCGGGAGAGGAGATCACTTGGTACATTTT
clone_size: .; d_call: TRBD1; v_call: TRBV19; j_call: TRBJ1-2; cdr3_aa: CASSPDRDGYTF; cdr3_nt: TGTGCCAGTAGTCCGGACAGGGATGGCTACACCTTC
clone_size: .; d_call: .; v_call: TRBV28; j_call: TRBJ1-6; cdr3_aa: CASSLGGGSYNSPLHF; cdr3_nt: TGTGCCAGCAGTTTAGGGGGGGGTTCCTATAATTCACCCCTCCACTTT
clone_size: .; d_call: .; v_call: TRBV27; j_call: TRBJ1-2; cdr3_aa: CASSLGPGYGYTF; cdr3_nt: TGTGCCAGCAGTTTAGGCCCGGGCTATGGCTACACCTTC
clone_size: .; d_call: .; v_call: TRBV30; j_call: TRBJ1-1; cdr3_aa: CAWSGGRGREAFF; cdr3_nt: TGTGCCTGGAGCGGGGGGAGGGGCCGTGAAGCTTTCTTT